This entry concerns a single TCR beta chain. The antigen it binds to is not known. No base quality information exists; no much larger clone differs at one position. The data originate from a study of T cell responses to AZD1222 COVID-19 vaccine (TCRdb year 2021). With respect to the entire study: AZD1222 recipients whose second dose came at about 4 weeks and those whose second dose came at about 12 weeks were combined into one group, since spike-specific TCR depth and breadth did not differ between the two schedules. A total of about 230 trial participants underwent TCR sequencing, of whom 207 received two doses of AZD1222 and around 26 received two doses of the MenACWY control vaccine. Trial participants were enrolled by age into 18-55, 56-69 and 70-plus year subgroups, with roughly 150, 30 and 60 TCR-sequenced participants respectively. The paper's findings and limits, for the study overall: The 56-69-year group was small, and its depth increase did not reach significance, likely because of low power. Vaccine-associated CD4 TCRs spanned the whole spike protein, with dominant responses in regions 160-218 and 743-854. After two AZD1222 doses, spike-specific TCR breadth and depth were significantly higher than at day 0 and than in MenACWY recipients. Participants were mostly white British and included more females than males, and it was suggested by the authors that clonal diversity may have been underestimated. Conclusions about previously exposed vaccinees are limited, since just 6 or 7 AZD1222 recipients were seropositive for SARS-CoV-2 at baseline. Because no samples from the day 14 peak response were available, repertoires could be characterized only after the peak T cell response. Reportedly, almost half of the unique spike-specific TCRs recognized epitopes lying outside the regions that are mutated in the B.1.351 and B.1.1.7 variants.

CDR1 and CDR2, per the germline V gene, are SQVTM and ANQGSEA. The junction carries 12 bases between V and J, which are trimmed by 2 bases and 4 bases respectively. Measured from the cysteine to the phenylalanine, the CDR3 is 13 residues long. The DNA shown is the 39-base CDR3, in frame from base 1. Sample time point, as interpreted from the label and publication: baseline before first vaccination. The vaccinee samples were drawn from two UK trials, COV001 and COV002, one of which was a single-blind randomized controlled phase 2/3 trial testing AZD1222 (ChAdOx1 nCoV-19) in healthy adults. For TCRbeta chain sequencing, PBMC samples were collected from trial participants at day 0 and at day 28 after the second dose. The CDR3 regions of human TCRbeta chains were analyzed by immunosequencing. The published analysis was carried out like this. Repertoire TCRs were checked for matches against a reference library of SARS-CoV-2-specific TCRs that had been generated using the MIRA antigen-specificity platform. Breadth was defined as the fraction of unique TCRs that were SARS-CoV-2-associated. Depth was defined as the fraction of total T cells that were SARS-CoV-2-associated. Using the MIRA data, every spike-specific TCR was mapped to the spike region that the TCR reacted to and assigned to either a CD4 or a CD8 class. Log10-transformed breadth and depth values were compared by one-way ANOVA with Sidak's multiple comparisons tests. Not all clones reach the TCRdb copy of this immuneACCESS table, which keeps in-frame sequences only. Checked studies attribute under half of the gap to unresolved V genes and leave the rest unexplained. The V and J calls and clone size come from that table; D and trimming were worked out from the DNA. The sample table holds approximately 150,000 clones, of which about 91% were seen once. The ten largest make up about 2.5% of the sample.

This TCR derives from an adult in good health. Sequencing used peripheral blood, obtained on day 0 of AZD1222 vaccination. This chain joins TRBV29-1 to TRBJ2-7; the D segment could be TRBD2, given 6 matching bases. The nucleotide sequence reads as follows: TGCAGCGTTGAATCGGAGGGTACATACGAGCAGTACTTC. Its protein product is CSVESEGTYEQYF.